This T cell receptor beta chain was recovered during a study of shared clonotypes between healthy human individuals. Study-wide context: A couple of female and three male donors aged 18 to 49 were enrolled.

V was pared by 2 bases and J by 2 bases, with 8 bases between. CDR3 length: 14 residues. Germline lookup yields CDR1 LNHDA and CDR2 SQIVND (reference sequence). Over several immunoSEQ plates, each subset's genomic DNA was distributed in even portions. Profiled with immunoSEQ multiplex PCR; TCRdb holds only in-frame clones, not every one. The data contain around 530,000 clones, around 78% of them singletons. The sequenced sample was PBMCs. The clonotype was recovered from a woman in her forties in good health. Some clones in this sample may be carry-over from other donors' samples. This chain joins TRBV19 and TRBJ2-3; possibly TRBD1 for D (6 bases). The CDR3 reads CASSIRTVTDTQYF. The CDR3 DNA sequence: TGTGCCAGTAGTATAAGGACAGTCACAGATACGCAGTATTTT.